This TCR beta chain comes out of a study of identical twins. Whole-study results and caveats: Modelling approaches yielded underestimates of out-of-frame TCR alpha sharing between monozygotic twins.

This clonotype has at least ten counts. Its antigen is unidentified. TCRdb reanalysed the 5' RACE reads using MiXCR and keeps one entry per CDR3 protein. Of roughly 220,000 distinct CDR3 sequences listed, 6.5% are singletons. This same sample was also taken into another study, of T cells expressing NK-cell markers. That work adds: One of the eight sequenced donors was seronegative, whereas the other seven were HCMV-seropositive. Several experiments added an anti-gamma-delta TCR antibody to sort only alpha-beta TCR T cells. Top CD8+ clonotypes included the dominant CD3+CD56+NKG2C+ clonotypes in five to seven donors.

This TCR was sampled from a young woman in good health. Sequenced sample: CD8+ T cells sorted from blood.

This chain's CDR3 is CASSWERAYNEQFF. The CDR3 nucleotides read TGTGCCAGCAGCTGGGAGCGCGCTTACAATGAGCAGTTCTTC. The gene calls are TRBV7-9 and TRBJ2-1, with D maybe TRBD2 (5 bases). From germline, CDR1 is SEHNR and CDR2 FQNEAQ (reference sequence). V was pared by 4 bases and J by 4 bases, with 11 bases between. The CDR3 length is 14 residues.